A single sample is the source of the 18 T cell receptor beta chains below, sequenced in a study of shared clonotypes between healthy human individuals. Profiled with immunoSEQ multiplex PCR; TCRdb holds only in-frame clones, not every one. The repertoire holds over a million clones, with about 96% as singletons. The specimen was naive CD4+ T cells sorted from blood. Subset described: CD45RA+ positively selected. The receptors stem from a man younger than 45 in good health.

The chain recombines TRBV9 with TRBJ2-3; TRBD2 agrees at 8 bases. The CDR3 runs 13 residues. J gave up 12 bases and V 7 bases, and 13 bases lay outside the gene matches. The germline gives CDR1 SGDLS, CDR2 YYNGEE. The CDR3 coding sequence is TGTGCCAGCGAGAGCGGGAGCGATCGAGTACAGTATTTT. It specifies CASESGSDRVQYF. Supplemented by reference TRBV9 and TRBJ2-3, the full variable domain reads DSGVTQTPKHLITATGQRVTLRCSPRSGDLSVYWYQQSLDQGLQFLIQYYNGEERAKGNILERFSAQQFPDLHSELNLSSLELGDSALYFCASESGSDRVQYFGPGTRLTVL.

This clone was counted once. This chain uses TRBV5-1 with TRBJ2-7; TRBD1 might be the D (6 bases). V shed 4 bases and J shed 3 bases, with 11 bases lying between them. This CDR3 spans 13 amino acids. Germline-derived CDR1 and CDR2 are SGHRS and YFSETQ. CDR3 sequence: CASSIGDIYEQYF. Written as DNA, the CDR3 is TGCGCCAGCAGCATCGGGGACATCTACGAGCAGTACTTC.

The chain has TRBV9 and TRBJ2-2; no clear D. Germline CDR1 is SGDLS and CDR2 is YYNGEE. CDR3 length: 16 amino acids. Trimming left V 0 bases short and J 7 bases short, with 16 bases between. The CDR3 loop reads CASSVEVSSRGGELFF. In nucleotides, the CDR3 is TGTGCCAGCAGCGTAGAAGTCTCCTCTCGTGGCGGGGAGCTGTTTTTT.

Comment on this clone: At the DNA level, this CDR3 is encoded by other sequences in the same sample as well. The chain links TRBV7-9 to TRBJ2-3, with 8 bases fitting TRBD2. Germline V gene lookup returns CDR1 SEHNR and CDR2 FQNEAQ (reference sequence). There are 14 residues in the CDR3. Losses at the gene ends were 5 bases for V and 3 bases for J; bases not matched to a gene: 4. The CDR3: CASSKRELTDTQYF. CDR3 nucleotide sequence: TGTGCCAGCAGCAAGCGGGAGTTAACAGATACGCAGTATTTT. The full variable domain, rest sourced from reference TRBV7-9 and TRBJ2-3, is DTGVSQNPRHKITKRGQNVTFRCDPISEHNRLYWYRQTLGQGPEFLTYFQNEAQLEKSRLLSDRFSAERPKGSFSTLEIQRTEQGDSAMYLCASSKRELTDTQYFGPGTRLTVL.

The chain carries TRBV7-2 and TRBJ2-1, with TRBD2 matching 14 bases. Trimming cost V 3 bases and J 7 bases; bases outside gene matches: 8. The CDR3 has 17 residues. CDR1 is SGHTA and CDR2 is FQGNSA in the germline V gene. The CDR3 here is CASSFVGTSGSVNEQFF. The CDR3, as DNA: TGTGCCAGCAGCTTCGTCGGGACTAGCGGGAGTGTAAATGAGCAGTTCTTC.

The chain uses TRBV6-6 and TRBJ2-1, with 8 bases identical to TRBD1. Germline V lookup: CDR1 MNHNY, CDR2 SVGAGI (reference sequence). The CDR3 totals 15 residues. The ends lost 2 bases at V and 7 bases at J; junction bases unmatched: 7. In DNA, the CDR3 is TGTGCCAGCAGTTACCCCAGGGGGCGGTCGAATGAGCAGTTCTTC. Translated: CASSYPRGRSNEQFF.

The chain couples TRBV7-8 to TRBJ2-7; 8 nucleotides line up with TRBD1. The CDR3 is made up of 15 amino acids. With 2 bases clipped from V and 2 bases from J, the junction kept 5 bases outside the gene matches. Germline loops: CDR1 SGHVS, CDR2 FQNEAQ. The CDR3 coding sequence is TGTGCCAGCAGCTTACCCGGGACAGGTACCTACGAGCAGTACTTC. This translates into CASSLPGTGTYEQYF.

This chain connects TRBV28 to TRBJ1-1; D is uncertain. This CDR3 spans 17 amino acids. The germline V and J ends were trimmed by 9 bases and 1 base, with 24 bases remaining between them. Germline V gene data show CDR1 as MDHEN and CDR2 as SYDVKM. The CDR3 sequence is CASREVQSLGGNTEAFF. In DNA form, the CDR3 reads TGTGCCAGTAGGGAGGTGCAGTCTTTGGGAGGGAACACTGAAGCTTTCTTT.

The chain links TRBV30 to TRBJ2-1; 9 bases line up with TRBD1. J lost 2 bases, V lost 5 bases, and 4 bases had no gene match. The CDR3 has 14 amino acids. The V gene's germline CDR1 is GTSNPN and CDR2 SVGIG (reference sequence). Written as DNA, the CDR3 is TGTGCCTGGTCAACAGGGGGCACCTACAATGAGCAGTTCTTC. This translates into CAWSTGGTYNEQFF.

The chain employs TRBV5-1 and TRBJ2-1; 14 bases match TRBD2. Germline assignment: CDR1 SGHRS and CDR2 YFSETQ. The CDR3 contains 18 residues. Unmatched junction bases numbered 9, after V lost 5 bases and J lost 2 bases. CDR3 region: CASSFGLAGGRTYNEQFF. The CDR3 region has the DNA TGCGCCAGCAGTTTTGGACTAGCGGGAGGTAGGACCTACAATGAGCAGTTCTTC.

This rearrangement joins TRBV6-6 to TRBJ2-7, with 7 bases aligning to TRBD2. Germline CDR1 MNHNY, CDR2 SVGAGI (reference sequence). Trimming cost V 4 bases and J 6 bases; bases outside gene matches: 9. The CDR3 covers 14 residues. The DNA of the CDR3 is TGTGCCAGCAGTTTCAGGACTAGTGGTATCGAGCAGTACTTC. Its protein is CASSFRTSGIEQYF.

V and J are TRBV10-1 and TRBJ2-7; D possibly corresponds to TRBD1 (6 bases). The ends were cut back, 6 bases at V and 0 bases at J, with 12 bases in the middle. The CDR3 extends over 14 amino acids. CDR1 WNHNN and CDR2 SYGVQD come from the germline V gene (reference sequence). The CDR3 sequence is CASSQDRFSYEQYF. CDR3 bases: TGCGCCAGCAGCCAAGACAGGTTCTCCTACGAGCAGTACTTC.

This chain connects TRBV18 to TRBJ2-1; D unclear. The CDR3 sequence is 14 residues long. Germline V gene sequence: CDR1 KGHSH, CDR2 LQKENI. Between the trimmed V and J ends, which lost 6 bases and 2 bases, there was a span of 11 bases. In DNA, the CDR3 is TGTGCCAGCTCCGGGCCTTACCCCTACAATGAGCAGTTCTTC. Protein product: CASSGPYPYNEQFF.

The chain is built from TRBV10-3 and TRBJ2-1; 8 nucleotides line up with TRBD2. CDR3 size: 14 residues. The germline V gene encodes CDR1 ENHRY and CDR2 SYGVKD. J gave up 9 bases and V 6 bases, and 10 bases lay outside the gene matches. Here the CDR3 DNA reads TGTGCCATCAGGTCCAGCGGGAGTTCCGGTGAGCAGTTCTTC. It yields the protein CAIRSSGSSGEQFF.

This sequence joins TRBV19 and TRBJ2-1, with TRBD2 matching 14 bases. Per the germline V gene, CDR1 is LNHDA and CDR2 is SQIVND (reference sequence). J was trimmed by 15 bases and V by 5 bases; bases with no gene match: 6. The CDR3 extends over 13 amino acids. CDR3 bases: TGTGCCAGTAGTGCGACTAGCGGGAGGGCCGGGTTCTTC. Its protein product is CASSATSGRAGFF. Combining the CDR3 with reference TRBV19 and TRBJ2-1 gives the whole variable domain DGGITQSPKYLFRKEGQNVTLSCEQNLNHDAMYWYRQDPGQGLRLIYYSQIVNDFQKGDIAEGYSVSREKKESFPLTVTSAQKNPTAFYLCASSATSGRAGFFGPGTRLTVL.

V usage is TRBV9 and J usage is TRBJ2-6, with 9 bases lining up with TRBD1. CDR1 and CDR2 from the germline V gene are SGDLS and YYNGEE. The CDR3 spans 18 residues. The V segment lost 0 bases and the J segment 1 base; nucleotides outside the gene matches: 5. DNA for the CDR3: TGTGCCAGCAGCGTAGTTGGGACAGGGAATTCTGGGGCCAACGTCCTGACTTTC. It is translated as CASSVVGTGNSGANVLTF.

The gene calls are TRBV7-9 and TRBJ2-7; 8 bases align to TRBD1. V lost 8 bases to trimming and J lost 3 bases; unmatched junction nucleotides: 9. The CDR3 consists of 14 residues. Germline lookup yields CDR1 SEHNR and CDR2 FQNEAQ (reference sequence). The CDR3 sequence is CASHGQGNLYEQYF. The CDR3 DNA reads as TGTGCCAGCCACGGACAGGGAAACCTCTACGAGCAGTACTTC. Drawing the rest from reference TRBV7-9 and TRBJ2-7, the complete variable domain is DTGVSQNPRHKITKRGQNVTFRCDPISEHNRLYWYRQTLGQGPEFLTYFQNEAQLEKSRLLSDRFSAERPKGSFSTLEIQRTEQGDSAMYLCASHGQGNLYEQYFGPGTRLTVT.

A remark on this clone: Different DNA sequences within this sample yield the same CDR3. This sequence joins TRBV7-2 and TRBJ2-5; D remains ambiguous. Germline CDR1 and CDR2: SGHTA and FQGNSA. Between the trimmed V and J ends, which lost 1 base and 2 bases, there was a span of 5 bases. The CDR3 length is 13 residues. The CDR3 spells CASSLVLQETQYF. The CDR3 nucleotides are TGTGCCAGCAGCTTAGTACTTCAAGAGACCCAGTACTTC.